Below are 27 T cell receptor beta chains sequenced from a single sample in a study of blood T cell repertoires in COVID-19. Sequenced by immunoSEQ multiplex PCR; TCRdb stores in-frame clones only, minus some. The sample carries about 130,000 clones, about four fifths recorded once. Sequencing was performed on peripheral blood. The receptors originated from a woman aged 50 to 65 with acute or convalescent COVID-19.

CDR3 region: CSASWAGGPSNTEAFF. The CDR3 DNA reads as TGCAGTGCTAGTTGGGCAGGGGGCCCCTCGAACACTGAAGCTTTCTTT. The rearrangement uses TRBV20-1 and TRBJ1-1; 8 bases match TRBD1. Germline assignment: CDR1 DFQATT and CDR2 SNEGSKA (reference sequence). Trimming cost V 3 bases and J 1 base; bases outside gene matches: 10. CDR3 size: 16 residues.

The chain uses TRBV29-1 and TRBJ1-2; D call uncertain. Germline assignment: CDR1 SQVTM and CDR2 ANQGSEA. CDR3 length equals 14 residues. The ends were cut back, 6 bases at V and 0 bases at J, with 14 bases in the middle. CDR3 nucleotide sequence: TGCAGCGTCCACAACGACGGGTCTAACTATGGCTACACCTTC. Protein: CSVHNDGSNYGYTF.

The chain has TRBV30 and TRBJ2-3; 8 bases are shared with TRBD2. CDR1 is GTSNPN and CDR2 is SVGIG in the germline V gene (reference sequence). The V gene end was trimmed by 0 bases and the J gene end by 2 bases; junction bases not matched to a gene: 4. The CDR3 consists of 15 residues. The chain's CDR3 is CAWSVVAGFTDTQYF. In DNA, the CDR3 is TGTGCCTGGAGTGTGGTAGCGGGGTTCACAGATACGCAGTATTTT.

This chain joins TRBV19 and TRBJ1-1; TRBD1 matches 9 bases. CDR3 size: 16 residues. The junction had 14 bases not matched to a gene; V was cut back by 9 bases and J by 3 bases. Germline CDR1 LNHDA, CDR2 SQIVND (reference sequence). The CDR3 DNA reads TGTGCCAGGATGATGATGAGACAGGGGGTGTACACTGAAGCTTTCTTT. Its translation: CARMMMRQGVYTEAFF.

This clone was seen a handful of times. This chain uses TRBV6-5 with TRBJ1-1; the D gene is possibly TRBD1 (5 bases). The germline V and J ends were trimmed by 0 bases and 6 bases, with 8 bases remaining between them. From germline, CDR1 is MNHEY and CDR2 SVGAGI. This CDR3 is 13 amino acids long. CDR3 sequence (DNA): TGTGCCAGCAGTTACTCTGCGGGGGCTGAAGCTTTCTTT. Translated, it gives CASSYSAGAEAFF.

The rearrangement uses TRBV2 and TRBJ1-3, with unresolved D. This CDR3 has 13 residues. Trimming took 5 bases from V and 4 from J, leaving 9 bases between them. Germline assignment: CDR1 SNHLY and CDR2 FYNNEI. CDR3 sequence (DNA): TGTGCCAGCAGTCGGTCTGCCGGAAACACCATATATTTT. Translation gives CASSRSAGNTIYF.

This chain links TRBV21-1 with TRBJ1-2; the table's D call of TRBD1 was not tested on the DNA. TRBV21-1 is a pseudogene segment. This CDR3 has 16 residues. The CDR3 region is CASSSRQGWRNYGYTF. The CDR3 region has the DNA TGTGCCAGCAGCTCCCGACAGGGGTGGAGGAACTATGGCTACACCTTC.

The CDR3 DNA reads TGTGCCTGGAGTGTACTCAGAGGCTCTGGAAACACCATATATTTT. It codes for CAWSVLRGSGNTIYF. The chain has TRBV30 and TRBJ1-3, with D unresolved. Germline V CDR1 and CDR2: GTSNPN, SVGIG (reference sequence). CDR3 length: 15 amino acids. V dropped 0 bases and J dropped 0 bases, with 9 bases sitting between them.

The rearrangement joins TRBV10-3 to TRBJ2-3, with 15 bases fitting TRBD2. Germline CDR1 and CDR2: ENHRY and SYGVKD. CDR3 length equals 21 residues. V shed 4 bases, J shed 4 bases, and the junction held 18 bases outside the gene matches. The CDR3 is CAISAPGGLAGGARSPDTQYF. The CDR3 DNA follows: TGTGCCATCAGTGCGCCGGGGGGACTAGCGGGGGGCGCTAGGTCCCCAGATACGCAGTATTTT.

This chain connects TRBV7-2 to TRBJ1-5, with 7 bases fitting TRBD1. Trimming took 0 bases from V and 3 from J; bases not matched to a gene: 5. The CDR3 runs 16 residues. The V gene's germline CDR1 is SGHTA and CDR2 FQGNSA. The CDR3 sequence: CASSLAGGASNQPQHF. The CDR3, as DNA: TGTGCCAGCAGCTTAGCAGGGGGCGCCTCCAATCAGCCCCAGCATTTT. Based on the CDR3 plus reference TRBV7-2 and TRBJ1-5, the full variable domain is GAGVSQSPSNKVTEKGKDVELRCDPISGHTALYWYRQSLGQGLEFLIYFQGNSAPDKSGLPSDRFSAERTGGSVSTLTIQRTQQEDSAVYLCASSLAGGASNQPQHFGDGTRLSIL.

As regards this clone: Other DNA sequences in the same sample also yield this CDR3. V usage is TRBV5-1 and J usage is TRBJ2-1; tentatively, D is TRBD1 (6 bases). The germline gives CDR1 SGHRS, CDR2 YFSETQ. The CDR3 totals 14 residues. Trimming stripped 0 bases from V and 4 bases from J, with 8 bases between. CDR3 residues: CASSLGQEYNEQFF. DNA for the CDR3: TGCGCCAGCAGCTTGGGACAGGAGTACAATGAGCAGTTCTTC.

In this sample, this clone turned up a few times. J is TRBJ2-1 and V is TRBV7-2, with D perhaps matching TRBD1 (6 bases). CDR1 and CDR2 (germline): SGHTA, FQGNSA. The V and J ends lost 7 bases and 4 bases respectively, with 14 bases between them. This CDR3 is 14 amino acids long. This chain's CDR3 is CASNDGQTYNEQFF. The CDR3 DNA follows: TGTGCCAGCAACGATGGACAGACATACAATGAGCAGTTCTTC.

The chain recombines TRBV10-3 with TRBJ1-1; TRBD1 matches at 8 bases. Germline V CDR1 and CDR2: ENHRY, SYGVKD. Trimming at V came to 2 bases and at J to 8 bases, leaving 19 bases not matched to a gene. This CDR3 region has 18 residues. As DNA, the CDR3 is TGTGCCATCAGTGAGGGAACCGGGACAGGCCTCCGCCGGCGGGAAGCTTTCTTT. Its protein product is CAISEGTGTGLRRREAFF.

As to this clone: The sample has other DNA sequences that encode this CDR3 too. The V gene is TRBV6-5, the J gene TRBJ2-7; TRBD2 agrees at 9 bases. The germline V gene has CDR1 MNHEY and CDR2 SVGAGI. Unmatched junction bases numbered 4, after V lost 6 bases and J lost 1 base. The length of the CDR3 is 14 residues. CDR3 sequence reads: CASRSSGGSYEQYF. The DNA for the CDR3 is TGTGCCAGCAGATCCAGCGGGGGGTCCTACGAGCAGTACTTC.

This chain connects TRBV7-9 to TRBJ1-2; perhaps TRBD1 as D (5 bases). Germline V gives CDR1 SEHNR, CDR2 FQNEAQ (reference sequence). CDR3 size: 13 residues. V gave up 4 bases and J gave up 8 bases, with 14 bases separating them. The CDR3 sequence: CASSSSGGLGYTF. CDR3 coding DNA: TGTGCCAGCAGCTCGTCGGGGGGATTGGGCTACACCTTC.

The chain combines TRBV5-1 with TRBJ2-1, with TRBD2 matching over 11 bases. The CDR3 has 19 amino acids. The V segment lost 7 bases and the J segment 1 base; nucleotides outside the gene matches: 16. CDR1 is SGHRS and CDR2 is YFSETQ in the germline V gene. The CDR3 DNA reads as TGCGCCAGCTTCCCGGGGTACCTAGCGGGGGGTCAGTCCTACAATGAGCAGTTCTTC. Translation: CASFPGYLAGGQSYNEQFF.

The count of this clone is one. The chain is built from TRBV29-1 and TRBJ1-2; no firm D call. The CDR3 is 15 residues long. In germline, CDR1 is SQVTM, CDR2 ANQGSEA. V dropped 6 bases and J dropped 4 bases, with 21 bases sitting between them. The CDR3 region is CSVATVPTAGYGYTF. The CDR3 region has the DNA TGCAGCGTCGCTACAGTGCCTACTGCGGGCTATGGCTACACCTTC. The full variable domain, rest sourced from reference TRBV29-1 and TRBJ1-2, is SAVISQKPSRDICQRGTSLTIQCQVDSQVTMMFWYRQQPGQSLTLIATANQGSEATYESGFVIDKFPISRPNLTFSTLTVSNMSPEDSSIYLCSVATVPTAGYGYTFGSGTRLTVV.

This clone has only a few counts. The rearrangement uses TRBV3-1 (or the pseudogene TRBV3-2) and TRBJ2-3; the D gene is possibly TRBD2 (6 bases). The CDR3 consists of 16 residues. Germline CDR1 reads LGHDT; CDR2 reads YNNKEL (reference sequence). The V gene lost 5 bases and the J gene lost 0 bases, with 15 bases spanning the gap. The CDR3 DNA reads TGTGCCAGCAGCGATCGCGGGGTGACTAGCACAGATACGCAGTATTTT. Residues: CASSDRGVTSTDTQYF.

V is TRBV27 and J is TRBJ1-2; 8 nucleotides align to TRBD1. Germline V CDR1 and CDR2: MNHEY, SMNVEV (reference sequence). V trimming: 6 bases; J trimming: 8 bases; junction bases outside the gene matches: 5. The CDR3 length is 12 residues. The CDR3 loop reads CASRGQVQGYTF. The DNA of the CDR3 is TGTGCCAGCAGGGGACAGGTCCAAGGCTACACCTTC.

This chain joins TRBV20-1 and TRBJ2-3, with a tentative D call TRBD1 (6 bases). V was shortened by 3 bases and J by 6 bases, with 19 bases between the two germline ends. Germline V gene data show CDR1 as DFQATT and CDR2 as SNEGSKA (reference sequence). The CDR3 runs to 15 residues. In nucleotides, the CDR3 is TGCAGTGCTAGTGGTGGGGGCCTTCCTATGGATACGCAGTATTTT. As protein: CSASGGGLPMDTQYF.

The chain has TRBV19 and TRBJ2-3; 7 bases are shared with TRBD1. The ends lost 10 bases at V and 3 bases at J; junction bases unmatched: 10. Germline CDR1 LNHDA, CDR2 SQIVND (reference sequence). CDR3 length: 14 residues. The CDR3 reads CATHRQGRTDTQYF. The CDR3 nucleotides read TGTGCCACCCACAGACAGGGAAGGACAGATACGCAGTATTTT.

V gene TRBV18 combines with J gene TRBJ1-6; a possible D gene is TRBD1 (5 bases). Deletions cut 4 bases from V and 10 bases from J, with 8 bases between. The CDR3 consists of 12 residues. The V gene's germline CDR1 is KGHSH and CDR2 LQKENI. DNA for the CDR3: TGTGCCAGCTCACGGGGCAACTCACCCCTCCACTTT. Translating gives CASSRGNSPLHF.

The chain has TRBV30 and TRBJ1-5; 7 bases fit TRBD1. Germline values: CDR1 GTSNPN, CDR2 SVGIG (reference sequence). With V trimmed by 1 base and J by 4 bases, 4 bases remained unmatched. The CDR3 consists of 14 residues. The CDR3: CAWSAGQPNQPQHF. In DNA form, the CDR3 reads TGTGCCTGGAGTGCGGGACAGCCAAATCAGCCCCAGCATTTT.

This chain uses TRBV19 with TRBJ2-1; 12 bases agree with TRBD2. CDR1 is LNHDA and CDR2 is SQIVND in the germline V gene (reference sequence). Trimming removed 7 bases from V and 8 bases from J; junction bases left unmatched: 6. The CDR3 contains 14 residues. The CDR3 DNA reads as TGTGCCAGTATGAGACTAGCGGGGGAGCATGAGCAGTTCTTC. This codes for CASMRLAGEHEQFF.

The chain links TRBV9 to TRBJ1-4, with D possibly being TRBD1 (6 bases). In germline, CDR1 is SGDLS, CDR2 YYNGEE. The germline V and J ends were trimmed by 3 bases and 1 base, with 22 bases remaining between them. This CDR3 region has 19 residues. Written as DNA, the CDR3 is TGTGCCAGCAGCGGCAGCGCCAAAATCACAGGGCGAACTAATGAAAAACTGTTTTTT. Residues: CASSGSAKITGRTNEKLFF. The entire variable domain, with the rest obtained from reference TRBV9 and TRBJ1-4, is as follows: DSGVTQTPKHLITATGQRVTLRCSPRSGDLSVYWYQQSLDQGLQFLIQYYNGEERAKGNILERFSAQQFPDLHSELNLSSLELGDSALYFCASSGSAKITGRTNEKLFFGSGTQLSVL.

V is TRBV7-6 and J is TRBJ1-1, with TRBD1 as a possible D gene (6 bases). Germline assignment: CDR1 SGHVS and CDR2 FNYEAQ. The V gene lost 3 bases and the J gene lost 0 bases, with 17 bases spanning the gap. CDR3 length: 17 residues. CDR3 residues: CASSFLGHLNMNTEAFF. CDR3 nucleotide sequence: TGTGCCAGCAGCTTCTTGGGACATCTAAACATGAACACTGAAGCTTTCTTT.

This sequence joins TRBV5-4 and TRBJ1-1; D remains ambiguous. The V end lost 1 base, the J end lost 2 bases, and 12 bases lay between the germline ends. CDR1 and CDR2 (germline): SGHNT, YYREEE (reference sequence). The length of the CDR3 is 15 residues. CDR3 bases: TGTGCCAGCAGCTTGCTCGGCGGCAGAAACACTGAAGCTTTCTTT. Amino acids: CASSLLGGRNTEAFF.